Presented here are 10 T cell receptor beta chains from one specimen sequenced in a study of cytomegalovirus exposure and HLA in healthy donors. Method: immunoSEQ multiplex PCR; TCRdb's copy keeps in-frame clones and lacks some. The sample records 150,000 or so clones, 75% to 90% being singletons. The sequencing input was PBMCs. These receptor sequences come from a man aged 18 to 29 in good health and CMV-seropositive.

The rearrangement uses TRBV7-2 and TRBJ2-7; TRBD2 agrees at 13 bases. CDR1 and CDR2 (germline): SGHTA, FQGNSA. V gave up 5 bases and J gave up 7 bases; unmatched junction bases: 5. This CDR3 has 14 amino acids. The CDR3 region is CASSRTSGGGEQYF. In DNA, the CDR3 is TGTGCCAGCAGCCGGACTAGCGGGGGCGGGGAGCAGTACTTC.

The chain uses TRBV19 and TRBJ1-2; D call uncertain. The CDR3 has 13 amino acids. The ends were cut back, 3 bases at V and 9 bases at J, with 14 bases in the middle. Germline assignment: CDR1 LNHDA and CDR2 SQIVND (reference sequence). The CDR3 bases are TGTGCCAGTAGTATGTGGCAGCCGAGGAGCTACACCTTC. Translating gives CASSMWQPRSYTF.

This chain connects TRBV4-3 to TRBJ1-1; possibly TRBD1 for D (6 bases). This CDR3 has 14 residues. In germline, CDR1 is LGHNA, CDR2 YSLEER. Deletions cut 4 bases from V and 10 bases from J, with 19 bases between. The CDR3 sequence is CASSLERGRGRAFF. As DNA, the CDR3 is TGCGCCAGCAGCCTCGAGCGGGGGCGGGGGCGAGCTTTCTTT.

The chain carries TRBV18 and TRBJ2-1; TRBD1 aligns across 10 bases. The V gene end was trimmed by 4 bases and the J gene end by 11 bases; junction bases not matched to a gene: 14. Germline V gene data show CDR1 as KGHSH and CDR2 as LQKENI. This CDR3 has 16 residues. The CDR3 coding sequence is TGTGCCAGCTCACTGCCGGGGACAGGGGCACATACGAAGCAGTTCTTC. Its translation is CASSLPGTGAHTKQFF.

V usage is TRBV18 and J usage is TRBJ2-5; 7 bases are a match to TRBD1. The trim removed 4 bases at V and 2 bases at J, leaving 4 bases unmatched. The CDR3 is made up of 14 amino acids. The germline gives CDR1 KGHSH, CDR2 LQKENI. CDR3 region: CASSLGTAQETQYF. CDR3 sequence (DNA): TGTGCCAGCTCACTCGGGACAGCTCAAGAGACCCAGTACTTC.

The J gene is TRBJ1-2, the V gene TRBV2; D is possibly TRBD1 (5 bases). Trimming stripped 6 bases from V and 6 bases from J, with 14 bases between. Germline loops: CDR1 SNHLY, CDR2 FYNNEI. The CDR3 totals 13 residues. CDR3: CASRADRWDGYTF. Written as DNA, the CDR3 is TGTGCCAGCAGAGCAGACAGATGGGATGGCTACACCTTC.

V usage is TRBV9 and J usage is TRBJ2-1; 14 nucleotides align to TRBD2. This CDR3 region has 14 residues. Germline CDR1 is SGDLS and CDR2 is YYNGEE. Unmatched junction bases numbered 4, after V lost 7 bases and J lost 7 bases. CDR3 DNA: TGTGCCAGCGCGACTAGCGGGAGGGGGAATGAGCAGTTCTTC. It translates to CASATSGRGNEQFF.

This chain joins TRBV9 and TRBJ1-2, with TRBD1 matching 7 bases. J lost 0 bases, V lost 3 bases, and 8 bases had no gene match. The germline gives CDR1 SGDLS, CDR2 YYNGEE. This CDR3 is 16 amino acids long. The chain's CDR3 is CASSAPTGSSNYGYTF. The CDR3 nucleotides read TGTGCCAGCAGCGCACCGACAGGGTCTTCTAACTATGGCTACACCTTC.

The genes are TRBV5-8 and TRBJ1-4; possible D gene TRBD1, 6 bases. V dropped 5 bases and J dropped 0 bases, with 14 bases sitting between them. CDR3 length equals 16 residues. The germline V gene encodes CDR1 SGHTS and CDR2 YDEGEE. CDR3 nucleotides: TGTGCCAGCAGTCACGGACAGTCCTCAACTAATGAAAAACTGTTTTTT. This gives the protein CASSHGQSSTNEKLFF.

Here the CDR3 reads CASSLTSGISYEQYF. The CDR3 coding sequence is TGTGCCAGCAGCTTGACTAGCGGGATCTCCTACGAGCAGTACTTC. The genes are TRBV7-6 and TRBJ2-7; 11 positions agree with TRBD2. CDR1 SGHVS and CDR2 FNYEAQ come from the germline V gene. This CDR3 is built from 15 residues. V gave up 3 bases and J gave up 0 bases; unmatched junction bases: 1.